A single sample is the source of the 18 T cell receptor beta chains below, sequenced in a study of blood T cell repertoires in COVID-19. Assay used: immunoSEQ multiplex PCR; TCRdb lists only in-frame clones, some missing. Of about 200,000 clones listed, roughly 79% are singletons. Sequencing was performed on PBMCs or T cells enriched from blood (not recorded which). These TCRs come from a woman in her 50s with acute COVID-19.

This clone was counted a few times. The chain has TRBV4-3 and TRBJ2-2; TRBD1 matches at 7 bases. Trimming took 4 bases from V and 5 from J; bases not matched to a gene: 7. Germline V gene sequence: CDR1 LGHNA, CDR2 YSLEER. The CDR3 loop spans 15 amino acids. CDR3 amino acids: CASSPHEGATGELFF. The CDR3 bases are TGCGCCAGCAGCCCCCACGAGGGGGCGACCGGGGAGCTGTTTTTT.

The chain joins TRBV4-1 to TRBJ2-1; TRBD2 matches 8 bases. The germline V gene has CDR1 MGHRA and CDR2 YSYEKL. The V gene end was trimmed by 6 bases and the J gene end by 6 bases; junction bases not matched to a gene: 4. CDR3 length: 13 amino acids. The CDR3 reads CASRSGLANEQFF. CDR3 sequence (DNA): TGCGCCAGCAGATCCGGACTAGCCAATGAGCAGTTCTTC.

This chain links TRBV19 with TRBJ2-1, with 10 bases identical to TRBD2. With V trimmed by 5 bases and J by 5 bases, 6 bases remained unmatched. Germline V gene lookup returns CDR1 LNHDA and CDR2 SQIVND (reference sequence). This CDR3 is 15 amino acids long. The CDR3 DNA reads as TGTGCCAGTAGTCCTCTAGCGGGAGCAGACAATGAGCAGTTCTTC. Translation: CASSPLAGADNEQFF.

CDR3 amino acids: CASSYSWAADTQYF. CDR3 sequence (DNA): TGTGCCAGCAGTTACTCGTGGGCCGCCGATACGCAGTATTTT. This chain joins TRBV6-5 and TRBJ2-3; D is uncertain. Looked up from germline, CDR1 is MNHEY and CDR2 is SVGAGI. The CDR3 runs to 14 residues. Trimming took off 0 bases at V and 6 bases at J, with 10 bases between the two ends.

The chain is built from TRBV3-1 (or the pseudogene TRBV3-2) and TRBJ2-7; no definite D call. CDR1 is LGHDT, CDR2 YNNKEL, per germline (reference sequence). The CDR3 has 13 residues. V lost 4 bases, J lost 6 bases, and 13 bases lay in between. The CDR3 loop reads CASSPRSPSEQYF. The CDR3 region has the DNA TGTGCCAGCAGCCCGCGGTCCCCCTCCGAGCAGTACTTC.

The chain joins TRBV9 to TRBJ1-3; D remains unclear. Germline loops: CDR1 SGDLS, CDR2 YYNGEE. This CDR3 has 19 residues. V lost 3 bases and J 0 bases, leaving 22 bases between the germline ends. The CDR3 region is CASSARLGSGLISGNTIYF. Here the CDR3 DNA reads TGTGCCAGCAGCGCCCGACTAGGAAGCGGATTAATCTCTGGAAACACCATATATTTT.

The rearrangement links TRBV5-1 to TRBJ2-5, with a possible D match to TRBD1 (6 bases). V lost 4 bases, J lost 2 bases, and 21 bases lay in between. There are 17 residues in the CDR3. The germline V gene encodes CDR1 SGHRS and CDR2 YFSETQ. DNA for the CDR3: TGCGCCAGCAGCCCCCCGTCCGGGGCCAGGGGACAAGAGACCCAGTACTTC. It specifies CASSPPSGARGQETQYF.

The gene calls are TRBV28 and TRBJ1-1; 7 nucleotides align to TRBD1. From germline, CDR1 is MDHEN and CDR2 SYDVKM. The V gene end was trimmed by 6 bases and the J gene end by 6 bases; junction bases not matched to a gene: 7. This CDR3 contains 13 residues. DNA of the CDR3: TGTGCCAGCAGGGATTCAACAGGGGCTGAAGCTTTCTTT. The encoded protein is CASRDSTGAEAFF. The whole variable domain, remainder taken from reference TRBV28 and TRBJ1-1, is DVKVTQSSRYLVKRTGEKVFLECVQDMDHENMFWYRQDPGLGLRLIYFSYDVKMKEKGDIPEGYSVSREKKERFSLILESASTNQTSMYLCASRDSTGAEAFFGQGTRLTVV.

This clone has just a few counts. The chain recombines TRBV18 with TRBJ1-1; 9 positions agree with TRBD1. The CDR3 loop spans 14 amino acids. Trimming cost V 6 bases and J 1 base; bases outside gene matches: 3. Germline V gene lookup returns CDR1 KGHSH and CDR2 LQKENI. The CDR3 nucleotides are TGTGCCAGCTCCCAGGGACAGGGGAACACTGAAGCTTTCTTT. This sequence encodes CASSQGQGNTEAFF.

This chain joins TRBV7-2 and TRBJ2-7, with D hard to call. Germline assignment: CDR1 SGHTA and CDR2 FQGNSA. The CDR3 loop spans 14 amino acids. With 5 bases removed from V and 0 bases from J, the gap between germline ends came to 11 bases. In nucleotides, the CDR3 is TGTGCCAGCAGCCCTGGCTTCCTCTCCTACGAGCAGTACTTC. Translating it yields CASSPGFLSYEQYF.

V is TRBV3-1 (or the pseudogene TRBV3-2) and J is TRBJ2-1; TRBD1 matches 7 bases. The V gene end was trimmed by 0 bases and the J gene end by 2 bases; junction bases not matched to a gene: 4. Looked up from germline, CDR1 is LGHDT and CDR2 is YNNKEL (reference sequence). This CDR3 contains 16 residues. The CDR3 sequence is CASSQEDRRPYNEQFF. CDR3 DNA sequence: TGTGCCAGCAGCCAAGAGGACAGGCGTCCCTACAATGAGCAGTTCTTC.

The genes are TRBV18 and TRBJ2-7; 7 bases map to TRBD1. CDR3 size: 15 residues. Trimming cost V 5 bases and J 3 bases; bases outside gene matches: 10. Germline V lookup: CDR1 KGHSH, CDR2 LQKENI. CDR3 in DNA: TGTGCCAGCTCAAGAGCGCAGGGGGTAAACTACGAGCAGTACTTC. Its protein is CASSRAQGVNYEQYF.

The chain recombines TRBV6-6 with TRBJ1-1; D gene uncertain. The V end was cut by 2 bases, the J end by 0 bases, with 7 bases between. Per the germline V gene, CDR1 is MNHNY and CDR2 is SVGAGI (reference sequence). The CDR3 runs 14 residues. The CDR3 here is CASSYAEMNTEAFF. CDR3 sequence (DNA): TGTGCCAGCAGTTACGCCGAGATGAACACTGAAGCTTTCTTT.

This chain links TRBV18 with TRBJ1-2, with TRBD1 identical over 10 bases. Germline CDR1 reads KGHSH; CDR2 reads LQKENI. J was trimmed by 0 bases and V by 1 base; bases with no gene match: 8. This CDR3 is 18 amino acids long. CDR3 nucleotides: TGTGCCAGCTCACCACAGGGGACAGGGGCACGACCTAACTATGGCTACACCTTC. Protein: CASSPQGTGARPNYGYTF.

The J gene is TRBJ2-1, the V gene TRBV7-9, with 8 bases aligning to TRBD1. The CDR3 length is 15 residues. Germline values: CDR1 SEHNR, CDR2 FQNEAQ (reference sequence). Unmatched junction bases numbered 5, after V lost 1 base and J lost 6 bases. The CDR3 sequence: CASSLGTGTTNEQFF. The DNA of the CDR3 is TGTGCCAGCAGCTTAGGGACAGGGACAACCAATGAGCAGTTCTTC.

This chain connects TRBV7-8 to TRBJ1-2; no definite D call. Germline lookup yields CDR1 SGHVS and CDR2 FQNEAQ. The ends were cut back, 6 bases at V and 4 bases at J, with 15 bases in the middle. This CDR3 has 14 amino acids. CDR3 nucleotide sequence: TGTGCCAGCAGGCCTAAACGGTACGGCTATGGCTACACCTTC. It specifies CASRPKRYGYGYTF.

V gene TRBV9 combines with J gene TRBJ2-5, with 7 bases that match TRBD1. The CDR3 consists of 16 residues. The germline gives CDR1 SGDLS, CDR2 YYNGEE. V was clipped by 0 bases and J by 5 bases; unmatched bases: 10. The CDR3 here is CASSVGVRGTLETQYF. CDR3 DNA sequence: TGTGCCAGCAGCGTAGGTGTCAGGGGGACCCTGGAGACCCAGTACTTC.

The chain links TRBV25-1 to TRBJ1-1, with D maybe TRBD1 (6 bases). CDR1 and CDR2 (germline): MGHDK, SYGVNS. The CDR3 contains 15 residues. Trimming removed 1 base from V and 1 base from J, with 10 bases in between. CDR3 region: CASSESTGSNTEAFF. CDR3 DNA: TGTGCCAGCAGTGAATCAACAGGGTCGAACACTGAAGCTTTCTTT.